The sequence of this TCR beta chain was determined in a study of T-cell memory formation after mild COVID-19. This CDR3 contains 13 residues. Per germline, CDR1 MGHRA and CDR2 YSYEKL. V was shortened by 8 bases and J by 2 bases, with 9 bases between the two germline ends. Study results and limitations: Day 15 to 85 contracting clones showed balanced CD4/CD8; later expanders leaned CD4+.

TCRdb reprocessed the 5' RACE reads via MiXCR and lists one record per CDR3 protein. Here the sample spans some 300,000 distinct CDR3 sequences, 20% to 25% being singletons. This clonotype was counted a few times. Antigen specificity is unknown. Sequenced sample: PBMCs or a T cell subset sorted from them (not recorded which). The V call is TRBV4-1, the J call TRBJ2-2, with D tentatively TRBD1 (5 bases). This receptor was obtained from a man between 18 and 29 years old who had mild COVID-19 (a few samples of this study predate the infection). Cell type and time point are not known. The CDR3 is CASLGQNTGELFF. In DNA form, the CDR3 reads TGCGCCAGCCTGGGGCAAAACACCGGGGAGCTGTTTTTT.